This TCR beta chain comes out of a study of early T cells in non-severe SARS-CoV-2 infection. Study as a whole: The sequenced material was bulk RNA from unsorted whole blood, and its chains were unpaired.

The CDR3 contains 15 residues. The ends lost 3 bases at V and 9 bases at J; junction bases unmatched: 14. Broader study findings: Private and CD4 specificities were missed by VDJdb matching, which favored anti-spike CD8 responses.

Individual cDNA molecules were tagged with unique molecular identifiers, the study reported. TCRdb re-derived calls from the 5' RACE reads in MiXCR, one entry per CDR3 protein. The sample lists about 71,000 distinct CDR3 sequences, around an eighth occurring once. Worth noting for this clonotype: The antigen remains unidentified.

The chain employs TRBV12-3 or TRBV12-4 and TRBJ2-7; 7 nucleotides match TRBD1. This TCR was sampled from an adult who was a healthcare worker with PCR-confirmed SARS-CoV-2 infection or an uninfected control (not recorded which). This specimen consisted of whole blood, obtained at baseline. Here the CDR3 reads CASSFREGGLGGQYF. Here the CDR3 DNA reads TGTGCCAGCAGTTTCCGAGAAGGGGGCTTGGGCGGGCAGTACTTC.